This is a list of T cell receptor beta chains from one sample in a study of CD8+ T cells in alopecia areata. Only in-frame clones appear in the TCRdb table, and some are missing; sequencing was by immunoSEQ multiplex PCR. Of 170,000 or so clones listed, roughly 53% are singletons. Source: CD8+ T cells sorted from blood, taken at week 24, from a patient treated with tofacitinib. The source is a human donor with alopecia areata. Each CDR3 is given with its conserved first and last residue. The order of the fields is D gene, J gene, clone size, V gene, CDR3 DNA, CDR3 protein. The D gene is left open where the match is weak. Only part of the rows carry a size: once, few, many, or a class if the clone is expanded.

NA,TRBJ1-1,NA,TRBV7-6,TGTGCCAGCAGCTTAACCAACAGTAGAGCTGAAGCTTTCTTT,CASSLTNSRAEAFF
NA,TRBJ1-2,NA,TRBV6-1,TGTGCCAGCAGTGAATTGTGGAATGGCTACACCTTC,CASSELWNGYTF
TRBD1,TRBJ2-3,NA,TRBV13,TGTGCCAGCAGCCTGGACAGGGGGCAGGATACGCAGTATTTT,CASSLDRGQDTQYF
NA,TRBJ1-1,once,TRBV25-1,TGTGCCAGCAGTACTGGGATCGGTGGTATCACTGAAGCTTTCTTT,CASSTGIGGITEAFF
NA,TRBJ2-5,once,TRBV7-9,TGTGCCAGCAGCTCATGGTCGGAGACCCAGTACTTC,CASSSWSETQYF
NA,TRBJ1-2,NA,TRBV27,TGTGCCAGCAGTCCCTGGGCTTACCGGGGCTACACCTTC,CASSPWAYRGYTF
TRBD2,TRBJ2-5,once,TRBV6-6,TGTGCCAGCAGTTACGGGGGGGGTATCCAAGAGACCCAGTACTTC,CASSYGGGIQETQYF
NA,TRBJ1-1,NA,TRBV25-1,TGTGCCAGCAGTGAATGGGCAGGGGTGGGCACTGAAGCTTTCTTT,CASSEWAGVGTEAFF
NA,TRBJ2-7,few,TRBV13,TGTGCCAGCAGCTTATCAGGGAATAACGAGCAGTACTTC,CASSLSGNNEQYF
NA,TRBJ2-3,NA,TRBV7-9,TGTGCCAGCAGCCCATTTGACGGGGAGCGCACAGATACGCAGTATTTT,CASSPFDGERTDTQYF
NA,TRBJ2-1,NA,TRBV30,TGTGCCTGGAGTGTGGGCTACAATGAGCAGTTCTTC,CAWSVGYNEQFF
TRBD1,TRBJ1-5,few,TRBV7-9,TGTGCCAGCAGCCATTCCCTAACAGGGGAAAGCAATCAGCCCCAGCATTTT,CASSHSLTGESNQPQHF
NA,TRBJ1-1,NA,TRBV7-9,TGTGCCAGCAGCTCAAGGACGGCCGAAGCTTTCTTT,CASSSRTAEAFF